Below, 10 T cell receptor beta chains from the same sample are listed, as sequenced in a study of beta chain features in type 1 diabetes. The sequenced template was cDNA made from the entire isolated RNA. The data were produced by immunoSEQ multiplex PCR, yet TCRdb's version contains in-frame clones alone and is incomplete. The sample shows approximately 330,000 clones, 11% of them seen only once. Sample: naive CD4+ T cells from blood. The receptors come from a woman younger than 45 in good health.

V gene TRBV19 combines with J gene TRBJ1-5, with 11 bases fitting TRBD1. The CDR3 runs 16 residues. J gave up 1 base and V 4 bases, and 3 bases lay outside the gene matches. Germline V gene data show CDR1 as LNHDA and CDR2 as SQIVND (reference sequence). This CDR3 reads CASSKDRGRSNQPQHF. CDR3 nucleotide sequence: TGTGCCAGTAGTAAGGACAGGGGGCGAAGCAATCAGCCCCAGCATTTT.

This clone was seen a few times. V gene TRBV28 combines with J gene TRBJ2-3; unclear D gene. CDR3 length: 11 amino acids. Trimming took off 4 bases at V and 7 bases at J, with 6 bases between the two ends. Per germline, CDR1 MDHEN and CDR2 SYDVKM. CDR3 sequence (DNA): TGTGCCAGCAGTTCCCAGAATACGCAGTATTTT. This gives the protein CASSSQNTQYF. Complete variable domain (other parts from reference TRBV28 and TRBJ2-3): DVKVTQSSRYLVKRTGEKVFLECVQDMDHENMFWYRQDPGLGLRLIYFSYDVKMKEKGDIPEGYSVSREKKERFSLILESASTNQTSMYLCASSSQNTQYFGPGTRLTVL.

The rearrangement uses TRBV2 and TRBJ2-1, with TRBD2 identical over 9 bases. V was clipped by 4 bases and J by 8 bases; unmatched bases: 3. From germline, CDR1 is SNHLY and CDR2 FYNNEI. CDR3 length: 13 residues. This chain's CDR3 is CASSGSGSDEQFF. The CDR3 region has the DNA TGTGCCAGCAGTGGTAGCGGGAGCGATGAGCAGTTCTTC.

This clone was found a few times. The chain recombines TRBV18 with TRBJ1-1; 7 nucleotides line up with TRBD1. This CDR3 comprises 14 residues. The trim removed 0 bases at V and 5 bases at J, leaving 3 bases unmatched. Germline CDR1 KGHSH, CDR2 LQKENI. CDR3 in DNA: TGTGCCAGCTCACCACCGACAGGGCGAACTGAAGCTTTCTTT. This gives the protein CASSPPTGRTEAFF.

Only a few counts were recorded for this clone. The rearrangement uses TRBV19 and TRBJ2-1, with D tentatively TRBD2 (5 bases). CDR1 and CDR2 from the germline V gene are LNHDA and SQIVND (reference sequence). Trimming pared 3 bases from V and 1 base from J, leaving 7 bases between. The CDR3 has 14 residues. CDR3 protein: CASSIRGSYNEQFF. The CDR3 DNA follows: TGTGCCAGTAGTATCCGGGGTTCCTACAATGAGCAGTTCTTC.

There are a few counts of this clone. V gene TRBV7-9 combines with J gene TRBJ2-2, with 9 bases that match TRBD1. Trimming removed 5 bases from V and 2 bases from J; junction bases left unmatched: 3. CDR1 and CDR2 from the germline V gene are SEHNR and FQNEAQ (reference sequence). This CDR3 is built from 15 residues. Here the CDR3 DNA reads TGTGCCAGCAGCGAGGGACAGGGCAACACCGGGGAGCTGTTTTTT. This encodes CASSEGQGNTGELFF.

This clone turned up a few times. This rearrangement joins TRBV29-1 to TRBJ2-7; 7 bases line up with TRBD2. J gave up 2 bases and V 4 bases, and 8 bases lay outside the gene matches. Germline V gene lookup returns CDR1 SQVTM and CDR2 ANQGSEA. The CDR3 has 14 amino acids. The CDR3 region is CSVVILADTYEQYF. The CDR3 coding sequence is TGCAGCGTTGTTATCCTAGCGGATACCTACGAGCAGTACTTC.

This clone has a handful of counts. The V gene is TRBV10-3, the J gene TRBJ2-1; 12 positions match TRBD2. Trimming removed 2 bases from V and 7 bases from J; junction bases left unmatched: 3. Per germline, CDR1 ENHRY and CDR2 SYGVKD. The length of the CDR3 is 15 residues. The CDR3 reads CAISERGLAGNEQFF. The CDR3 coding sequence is TGTGCCATCAGTGAGCGAGGACTAGCGGGAAATGAGCAGTTCTTC.

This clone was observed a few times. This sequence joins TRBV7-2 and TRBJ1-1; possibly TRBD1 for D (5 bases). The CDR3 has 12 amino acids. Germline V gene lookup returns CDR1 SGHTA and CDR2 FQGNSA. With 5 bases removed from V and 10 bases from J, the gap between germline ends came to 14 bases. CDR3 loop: CASSPAGGGAFF. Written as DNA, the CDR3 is TGTGCCAGCAGCCCCGCCGGGGGGGGAGCTTTCTTT.

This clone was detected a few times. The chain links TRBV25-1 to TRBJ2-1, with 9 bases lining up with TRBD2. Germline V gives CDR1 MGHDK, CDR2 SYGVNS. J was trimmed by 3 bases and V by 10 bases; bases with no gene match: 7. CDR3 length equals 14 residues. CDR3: CATAGTSRYNEQFF. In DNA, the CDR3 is TGTGCCACTGCGGGGACTAGCCGCTACAATGAGCAGTTCTTC.